The 27 T cell receptor beta chains below all came from one sample that was sequenced in a study of control samples from healthy donors and cancer patients. Produced via immunoSEQ multiplex PCR; TCRdb's table is partial and in-frame only. The table records 79,000 or so clones, about 88% of them present only once. Sequencing used PBMCs. The origin of the receptors is a woman between 45 and 65 years old with colorectal cancer.

The table lists this clone with a few counts. This chain links TRBV4-3 with TRBJ2-3, with 8 bases matching TRBD2. Germline CDR1 LGHNA, CDR2 YSLEER. J gave up 0 bases and V 5 bases, and 7 bases lay outside the gene matches. The CDR3 spans 16 residues. The CDR3 bases are TGCGCCAGCAGCTCCCTCGGGGGGGGTAGCACAGATACGCAGTATTTT. Translated, it gives CASSSLGGGSTDTQYF.

V and J are TRBV3-1 (or the pseudogene TRBV3-2) and TRBJ1-1; perhaps TRBD1 as D (5 bases). V lost 1 base and J lost 4, with 7 bases in between. This CDR3 has 13 amino acids. The germline gives CDR1 LGHDT, CDR2 YNNKEL (reference sequence). CDR3 nucleotides: TGTGCCAGCAGCCAAGGGAGGGGCACTGAAGCTTTCTTT. Encoded protein: CASSQGRGTEAFF.

The chain joins TRBV6-1 to TRBJ1-5; no clear D. Germline V gene data show CDR1 as MNHNS and CDR2 as SASEGT. V dropped 3 bases and J dropped 0 bases, with 15 bases sitting between them. The length of the CDR3 is 17 residues. Here the CDR3 DNA reads TGTGCCAGCAGTGATGGACGGAGTCGAATTAGCAATCAGCCCCAGCATTTT. Translating gives CASSDGRSRISNQPQHF.

The V call is TRBV7-3, the J call TRBJ2-2; D is undetermined. Germline lookup yields CDR1 SGHTA and CDR2 FQGTGA. This CDR3 is built from 12 residues. The ends were cut back, 3 bases at V and 4 bases at J, with 3 bases in the middle. CDR3 sequence reads: CASSFTTGELFF. CDR3 DNA sequence: TGTGCCAGCAGCTTTACCACCGGGGAGCTGTTTTTT. Full variable domain (rest looked up from reference TRBV7-3 and TRBJ2-2): GAGVSQTPSNKVTEKGKYVELRCDPISGHTALYWYRQSLGQGPEFLIYFQGTGAADDSGLPNDRFFAVRPEGSVSTLKIQRTERGDSAVYLCASSFTTGELFFGEGSRLTVL.

The gene calls are TRBV12-5 and TRBJ2-5; D tentatively reads TRBD1 or TRBD2 (5 bases each). The CDR3 has 13 residues. Germline CDR1 reads LGHNT; CDR2 reads FRNRAP. Trimming took off 2 bases at V and 2 bases at J, with 6 bases between the two ends. CDR3 DNA: TGTGCTAGTGGTTTGTGGGGGCAAGAGACCCAGTACTTC. It encodes CASGLWGQETQYF.

The gene calls are TRBV5-4 and TRBJ1-2, with TRBD1 as a possible D gene (5 bases). The CDR3 is 14 amino acids. Trimming removed 1 base from V and 4 bases from J, with 11 bases in between. CDR1 SGHNT and CDR2 YYREEE come from the germline V gene (reference sequence). The CDR3 is CASSLQGALYGYTF. The CDR3 DNA follows: TGTGCCAGCAGCTTGCAAGGGGCCCTCTATGGCTACACCTTC.

The rearrangement links TRBV7-2 to TRBJ1-1; 8 bases line up with TRBD1. Germline V gene data show CDR1 as SGHTA and CDR2 as FQGNSA. V lost 3 bases, J lost 6 bases, and 6 bases stayed unmatched. CDR3 length equals 14 residues. CDR3 residues: CASSFGQGRSEAFF. The CDR3 DNA reads TGTGCCAGCAGCTTCGGACAGGGTCGATCTGAAGCTTTCTTT.

The chain recombines TRBV4-1 with TRBJ1-2; perhaps TRBD1 as D (5 bases). CDR1 is MGHRA, CDR2 YSYEKL, per germline. V lost 1 base to trimming and J lost 7 bases, with 13 bases between them. The CDR3 is made up of 14 amino acids. This CDR3 is CASSQVQGVGGYTF. CDR3 coding DNA: TGCGCCAGCAGCCAAGTCCAGGGCGTGGGTGGCTACACCTTC.

The rearrangement joins TRBV7-2 to TRBJ2-3; D is perhaps TRBD1 or TRBD2 (5 bases each). The length of the CDR3 is 14 residues. Trimming cost V 1 base and J 5 bases, with 10 bases left between them. Germline V gives CDR1 SGHTA, CDR2 FQGNSA. The CDR3 nucleotides are TGTGCCAGCAGCTTAGGGGGGAATCTAGATACGCAGTATTTT. Its translation: CASSLGGNLDTQYF.

The chain uses TRBV4-2 and TRBJ1-1, with TRBD1 matching 8 bases. The CDR3 is 13 residues long. The V segment lost 5 bases and the J segment 8 bases; nucleotides outside the gene matches: 7. Germline-derived CDR1 and CDR2 are LGHNA and YNFKEQ. CDR3 coding DNA: TGTGCCAGCAGCGAGGACAGGGATGGAGAAGCTTTCTTT. This sequence encodes CASSEDRDGEAFF.

This sequence joins TRBV27 and TRBJ1-1; D not resolved. From germline, CDR1 is MNHEY and CDR2 SMNVEV (reference sequence). The CDR3 has 16 amino acids. With 4 bases removed from V and 6 bases from J, the gap between germline ends came to 21 bases. DNA for the CDR3: TGTGCCAGCAGTTACGCCCAACCTCACGGAACGGCTGAAGCTTTCTTT. Its protein is CASSYAQPHGTAEAFF.

The chain couples TRBV6-5 to TRBJ2-3; unclear D gene. Germline CDR1 and CDR2: MNHEY and SVGAGI. Trimming left V 7 bases short and J 0 bases short, with 8 bases between. The CDR3 is made up of 13 amino acids. CDR3 coding DNA: TGTGCCAGCAAGCAGGACAGCACAGATACGCAGTATTTT. Translation: CASKQDSTDTQYF.

This clone was observed a handful of times. V is TRBV2 and J is TRBJ2-7; 9 bases match TRBD1. The V segment lost 4 bases and the J segment 5 bases; nucleotides outside the gene matches: 12. Germline V gene data show CDR1 as SNHLY and CDR2 as FYNNEI. The CDR3 runs 16 residues. The CDR3 loop reads CASSGNLQGASHEQYV. The DNA of the CDR3 is TGTGCCAGCAGTGGGAACTTACAGGGGGCAAGCCACGAGCAGTACGTC.

The chain is built from TRBV6-5 and TRBJ1-1; 7 positions agree with TRBD1. There are 16 residues in the CDR3. V shed 3 bases and J 1 base; nucleotides not matched to a gene: 8. Germline lookup yields CDR1 MNHEY and CDR2 SVGAGI. The CDR3 spells CASSYSTGLANTEAFF. The CDR3 DNA reads TGTGCCAGCAGTTATTCGACAGGGTTGGCGAACACTGAAGCTTTCTTT.

J is TRBJ2-1 and V is TRBV30; no clear D gene. Germline V gene data show CDR1 as GTSNPN and CDR2 as SVGIG (reference sequence). This CDR3 spans 13 amino acids. CDR3 in amino acids: CRTENGTYNEQFF. CDR3 sequence (DNA): TGTAGGACGGAGAATGGGACCTACAATGAGCAGTTCTTC.

Comment on this clone: Other DNA sequences in this specimen translate into the identical CDR3. This rearrangement joins TRBV2 to TRBJ1-2; TRBD1 might be the D (5 bases). V gave up 3 bases and J gave up 5 bases, with 10 bases separating them. Germline CDR1 reads SNHLY; CDR2 reads FYNNEI. The CDR3 sequence is 13 residues long. The CDR3 loop is CASSEGGGYGYTF. Here the CDR3 DNA reads TGTGCCAGCAGTGAGGGGGGAGGGTATGGCTACACCTTC. Full variable domain (outside the CDR3, taken from reference TRBV2 and TRBJ1-2): EPEVTQTPSHQVTQMGQEVILRCVPISNHLYFYWYRQILGQKVEFLVSFYNNEISEKSEIFDDQFSVERPDGSNFTLKIRSTKLEDSAMYFCASSEGGGYGYTFGSGTRLTVV.

The chain links TRBV7-2 to TRBJ1-5; D gene unclear. The V end lost 5 bases, the J end lost 6 bases, and 17 bases lay between the germline ends. The CDR3 is 15 residues long. From germline, CDR1 is SGHTA and CDR2 FQGNSA. The CDR3 coding sequence is TGTGCCAGCAGCAACAGATTAGTTGGTGGTCAGCCCCAGCATTTT. It specifies CASSNRLVGGQPQHF.

This rearrangement joins TRBV9 to TRBJ2-1; 8 bases are shared with TRBD1. Trimming cost V 0 bases and J 3 bases; bases outside gene matches: 8. Germline V gene data show CDR1 as SGDLS and CDR2 as YYNGEE. The CDR3 contains 17 residues. CDR3 nucleotide sequence: TGTGCCAGCAGCGTAGTCCCTAGCAGGGGGCGCTACAATGAGCAGTTCTTC. This codes for CASSVVPSRGRYNEQFF.

V is TRBV2 and J is TRBJ2-5; D uncertain. V lost 1 base and J 2 bases, leaving 11 bases between the germline ends. CDR1 is SNHLY and CDR2 is FYNNEI in the germline V gene. There are 15 residues in the CDR3. CDR3 coding DNA: TGTGCCAGCAGTGAAGACGGATACCCTCAAGAGACCCAGTACTTC. Translating it yields CASSEDGYPQETQYF.

V gene TRBV7-2 combines with J gene TRBJ2-2; D assignment may be TRBD1 or TRBD2 (5 bases each). The germline V and J ends were trimmed by 4 bases and 0 bases, with 12 bases remaining between them. Germline CDR1 and CDR2: SGHTA and FQGNSA. The CDR3 has 16 amino acids. CDR3 sequence reads: CASSSGRSPNTGELFF. The CDR3 nucleotides are TGTGCCAGCAGCTCGGGACGTAGCCCGAACACCGGGGAGCTGTTTTTT.

J is TRBJ1-1 and V is TRBV19, with D unclear. There are 13 residues in the CDR3. Germline V CDR1 and CDR2: LNHDA, SQIVND (reference sequence). Trimming removed 5 bases at V and 5 bases at J, with 12 bases between. The CDR3 loop reads CASSSQSETEAFF. The CDR3 DNA is TGTGCCAGTAGTTCTCAATCCGAGACTGAAGCTTTCTTT.

This clone was detected only once. The genes are TRBV19 and TRBJ2-1; 15 bases are a match to TRBD2. The CDR3 loop spans 16 amino acids. Germline values: CDR1 LNHDA, CDR2 SQIVND (reference sequence). With V trimmed by 1 base and J by 7 bases, 2 bases remained unmatched. The CDR3 region is CASSIAGLAGGNEQFF. The CDR3 bases are TGTGCCAGTAGTATAGCAGGACTAGCGGGGGGGAATGAGCAGTTCTTC.

The chain carries TRBV5-5 and TRBJ2-7, with a tentative D call TRBD1 (6 bases). Germline values: CDR1 SGHKS, CDR2 YYEKEE (reference sequence). This CDR3 contains 12 residues. Trimming removed 3 bases from V and 9 bases from J, with 13 bases in between. The CDR3: CASSSTGIAQYV. CDR3 sequence (DNA): TGTGCCAGCAGCTCGACAGGAATCGCGCAGTACGTC.

The gene calls are TRBV7-2 and TRBJ1-1, with TRBD1 matching over 7 bases. Trimming at V came to 10 bases and at J to 0 bases, leaving 8 bases not matched to a gene. Germline V lookup: CDR1 SGHTA, CDR2 FQGNSA. The CDR3 is made up of 14 amino acids. CDR3 sequence (DNA): TGTGCCACCAGGCCGGGACAGATGAACACTGAAGCTTTCTTT. Translation: CATRPGQMNTEAFF.

This chain links TRBV2 with TRBJ2-3, with 12 positions matching TRBD2. Losses at the gene ends were 6 bases for V and 0 bases for J; bases not matched to a gene: 7. Germline lookup yields CDR1 SNHLY and CDR2 FYNNEI. The CDR3 has 17 residues. This CDR3 is CASRKGLAGLSTDTQYF. Here the CDR3 DNA reads TGTGCCAGCAGGAAGGGACTAGCGGGCCTTAGCACAGATACGCAGTATTTT.

The gene calls are TRBV12-3 or TRBV12-4 and TRBJ1-3; D ambiguous. The CDR3 length is 12 residues. The V end was cut by 11 bases, the J end by 4 bases, with 12 bases between. This CDR3 reads CASGWAGNTIYF. The DNA for the CDR3 is TGTGCCTCGGGGTGGGCCGGAAACACCATATATTTT.

This sequence joins TRBV10-2 and TRBJ1-4; 7 positions match TRBD1. Germline CDR1 reads WSHSY; CDR2 reads SAAADI. The CDR3 contains 14 residues. The V and J ends lost 6 bases and 4 bases, in that order; junction bases with no gene match: 5. CDR3 nucleotides: TGCGCCAGCAGCCGGGGACAGTTTAATGAAAAACTGTTTTTT. Translating gives CASSRGQFNEKLFF.